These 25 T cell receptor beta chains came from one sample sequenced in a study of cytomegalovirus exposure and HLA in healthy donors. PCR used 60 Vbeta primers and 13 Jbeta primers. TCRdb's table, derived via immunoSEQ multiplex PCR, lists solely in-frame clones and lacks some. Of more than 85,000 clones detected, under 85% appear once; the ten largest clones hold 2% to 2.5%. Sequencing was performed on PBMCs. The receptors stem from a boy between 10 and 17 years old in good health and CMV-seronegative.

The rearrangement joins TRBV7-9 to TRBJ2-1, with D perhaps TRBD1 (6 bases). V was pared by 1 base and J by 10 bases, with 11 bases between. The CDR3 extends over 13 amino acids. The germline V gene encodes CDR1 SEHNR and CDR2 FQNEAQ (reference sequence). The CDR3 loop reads CASSLDTGQEQFF. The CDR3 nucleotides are TGTGCCAGCAGCTTAGATACAGGGCAAGAGCAGTTCTTC.

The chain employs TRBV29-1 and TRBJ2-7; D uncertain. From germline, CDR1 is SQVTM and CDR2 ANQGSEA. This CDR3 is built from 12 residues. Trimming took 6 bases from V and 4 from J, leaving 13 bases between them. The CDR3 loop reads CSVYGGKYEQYF. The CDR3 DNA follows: TGCAGCGTGTACGGCGGCAAATACGAGCAGTACTTC.

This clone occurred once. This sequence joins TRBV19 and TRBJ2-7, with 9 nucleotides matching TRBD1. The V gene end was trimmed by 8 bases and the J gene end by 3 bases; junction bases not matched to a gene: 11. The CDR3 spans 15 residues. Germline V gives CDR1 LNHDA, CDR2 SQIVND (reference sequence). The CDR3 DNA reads TGTGCCAGTCAATTAGGGACAGGGAAAAACTACGAGCAGTACTTC. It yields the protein CASQLGTGKNYEQYF.

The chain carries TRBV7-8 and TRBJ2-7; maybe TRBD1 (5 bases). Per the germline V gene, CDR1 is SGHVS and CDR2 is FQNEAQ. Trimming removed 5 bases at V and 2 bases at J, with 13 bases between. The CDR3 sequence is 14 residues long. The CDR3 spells CASSRWTTTYEQYF. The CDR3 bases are TGTGCCAGCAGCCGCTGGACAACTACCTACGAGCAGTACTTC.

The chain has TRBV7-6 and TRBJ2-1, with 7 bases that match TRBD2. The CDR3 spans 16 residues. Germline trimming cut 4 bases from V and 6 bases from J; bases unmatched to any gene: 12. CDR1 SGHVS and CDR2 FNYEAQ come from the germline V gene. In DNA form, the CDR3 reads TGTGCCAGCAGCTCTTACTCCAATCTAGCGGTCAATGAGCAGTTCTTC. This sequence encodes CASSSYSNLAVNEQFF.

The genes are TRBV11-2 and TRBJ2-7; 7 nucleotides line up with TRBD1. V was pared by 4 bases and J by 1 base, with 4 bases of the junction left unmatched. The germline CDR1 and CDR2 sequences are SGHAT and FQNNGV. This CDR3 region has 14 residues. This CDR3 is CASSSWDSSYEQYF. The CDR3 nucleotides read TGTGCCAGCAGCTCGTGGGACAGTTCCTACGAGCAGTACTTC.

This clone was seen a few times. Here the CDR3 DNA reads TGTGCCAGCACCCTTCCGGCTAGCGGGAGCTACGAGCAGTACTTC. Its translation is CASTLPASGSYEQYF. This chain connects TRBV7-2 to TRBJ2-7, with 10 nucleotides matching TRBD2. Germline CDR1 reads SGHTA; CDR2 reads FQGNSA. V lost 7 bases, J lost 3 bases, and 9 bases stayed unmatched. The CDR3 is made up of 15 amino acids.

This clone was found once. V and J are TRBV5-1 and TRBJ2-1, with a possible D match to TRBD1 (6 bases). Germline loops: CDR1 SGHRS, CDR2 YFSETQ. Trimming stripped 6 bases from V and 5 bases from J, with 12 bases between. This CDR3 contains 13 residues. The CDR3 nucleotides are TGCGCCAGCACCCGGACAGCTGACAATGAGCAGTTCTTC. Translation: CASTRTADNEQFF.

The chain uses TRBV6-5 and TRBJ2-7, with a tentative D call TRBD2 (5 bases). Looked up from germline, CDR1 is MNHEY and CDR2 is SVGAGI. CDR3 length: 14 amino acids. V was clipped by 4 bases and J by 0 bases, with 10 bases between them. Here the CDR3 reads CASSSGGSSYEQYF. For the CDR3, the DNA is TGTGCCAGCAGTTCTGGCGGGTCCTCCTACGAGCAGTACTTC.

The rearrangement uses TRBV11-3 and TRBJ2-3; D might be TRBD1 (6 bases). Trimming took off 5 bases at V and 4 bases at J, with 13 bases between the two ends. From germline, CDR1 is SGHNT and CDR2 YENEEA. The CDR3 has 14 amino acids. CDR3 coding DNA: TGTGCCAGCAGCCATCAGGGGCTCCCAGATACGCAGTATTTT. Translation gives CASSHQGLPDTQYF.

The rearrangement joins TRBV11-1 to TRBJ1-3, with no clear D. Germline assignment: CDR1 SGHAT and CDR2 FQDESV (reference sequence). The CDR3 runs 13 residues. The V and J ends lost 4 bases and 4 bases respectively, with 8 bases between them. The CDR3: CASSSVTGNTIYF. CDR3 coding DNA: TGTGCCAGCAGCTCAGTAACCGGAAACACCATATATTTT.

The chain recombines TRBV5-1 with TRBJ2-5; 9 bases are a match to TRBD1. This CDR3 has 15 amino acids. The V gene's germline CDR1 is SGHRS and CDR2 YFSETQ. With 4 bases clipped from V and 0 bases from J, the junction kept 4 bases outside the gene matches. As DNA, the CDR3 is TGCGCCAGCAGCACCCGGACAGGGGACCAAGAGACCCAGTACTTC. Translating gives CASSTRTGDQETQYF.

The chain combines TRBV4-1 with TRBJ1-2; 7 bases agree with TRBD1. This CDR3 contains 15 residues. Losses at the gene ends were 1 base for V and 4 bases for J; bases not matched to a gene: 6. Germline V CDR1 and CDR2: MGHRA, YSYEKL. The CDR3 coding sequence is TGCGCCAGCAGCCAAGCTCGGGACAGAGGCTATGGCTACACCTTC. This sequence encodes CASSQARDRGYGYTF.

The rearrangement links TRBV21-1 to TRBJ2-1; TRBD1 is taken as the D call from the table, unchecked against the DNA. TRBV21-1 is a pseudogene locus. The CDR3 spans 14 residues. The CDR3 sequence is CASRDNPTYNEQFF. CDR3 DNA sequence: TGTGCCAGCAGGGACAATCCGACCTACAATGAGCAGTTCTTC.

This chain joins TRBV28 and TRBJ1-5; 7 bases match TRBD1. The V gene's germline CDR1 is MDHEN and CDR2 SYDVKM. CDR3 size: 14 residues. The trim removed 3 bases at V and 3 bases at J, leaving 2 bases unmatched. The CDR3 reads CASSFTGDNQPQHF. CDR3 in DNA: TGTGCCAGCAGTTTTACAGGGGACAATCAGCCCCAGCATTTT.

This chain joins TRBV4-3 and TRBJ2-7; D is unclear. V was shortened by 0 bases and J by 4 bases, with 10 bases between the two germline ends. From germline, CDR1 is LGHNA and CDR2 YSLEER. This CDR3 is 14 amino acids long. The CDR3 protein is CASSQDRAEYEQYF. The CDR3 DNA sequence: TGCGCCAGCAGCCAAGATCGAGCCGAGTACGAGCAGTACTTC.

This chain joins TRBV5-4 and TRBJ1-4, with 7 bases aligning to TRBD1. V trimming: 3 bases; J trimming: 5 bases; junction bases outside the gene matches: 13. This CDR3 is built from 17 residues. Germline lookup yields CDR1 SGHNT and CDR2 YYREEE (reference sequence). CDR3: CASSSLGGPTENEKLFF. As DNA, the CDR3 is TGTGCCAGCAGCTCCTTAGGGGGCCCCACCGAAAATGAAAAACTGTTTTTT.

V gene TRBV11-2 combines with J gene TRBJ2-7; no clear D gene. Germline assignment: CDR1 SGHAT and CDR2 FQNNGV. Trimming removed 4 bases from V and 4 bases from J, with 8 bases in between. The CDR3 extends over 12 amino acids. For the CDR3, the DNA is TGTGCCAGCAGCTCGATCCGGTACGAGCAGTACTTC. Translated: CASSSIRYEQYF.

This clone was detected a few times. CDR3 residues: CASSLRGTNTGELFF. The CDR3, as DNA: TGCGCCAGCAGCTTGAGGGGGACGAACACCGGGGAGCTGTTTTTT. The chain joins TRBV5-1 to TRBJ2-2; tentative D call: TRBD1 (6 bases). CDR3 size: 15 residues. Germline values: CDR1 SGHRS, CDR2 YFSETQ. Trimming shortened V by 1 base and J by 0 bases, and 7 bases separated the two germline ends.

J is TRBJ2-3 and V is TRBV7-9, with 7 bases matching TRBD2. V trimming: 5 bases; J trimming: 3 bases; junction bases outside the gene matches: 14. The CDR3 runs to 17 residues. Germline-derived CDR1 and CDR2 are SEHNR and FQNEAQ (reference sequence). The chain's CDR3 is CASSLEGPSGITDTQYF. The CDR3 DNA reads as TGTGCCAGCAGCCTAGAAGGCCCTAGCGGAATTACAGATACGCAGTATTTT.

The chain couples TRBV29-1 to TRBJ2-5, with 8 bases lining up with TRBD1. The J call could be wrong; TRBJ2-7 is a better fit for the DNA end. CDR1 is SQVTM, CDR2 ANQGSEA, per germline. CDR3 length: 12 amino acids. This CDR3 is CSVRQGSHEQYF. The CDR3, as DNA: TGCAGCGTGAGACAGGGGAGCCACGAGCAGTACTTC.

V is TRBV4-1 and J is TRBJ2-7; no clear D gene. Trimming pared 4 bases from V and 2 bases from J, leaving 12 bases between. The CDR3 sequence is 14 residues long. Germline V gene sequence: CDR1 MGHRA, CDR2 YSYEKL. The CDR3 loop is CASSRATIPYEQYF. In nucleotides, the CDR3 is TGCGCCAGCAGCCGCGCGACAATTCCCTACGAGCAGTACTTC.

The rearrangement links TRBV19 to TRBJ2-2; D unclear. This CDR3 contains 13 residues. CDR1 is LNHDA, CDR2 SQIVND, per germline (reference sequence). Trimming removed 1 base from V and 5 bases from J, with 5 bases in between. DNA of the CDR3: TGTGCCAGTAGTATAGCGAGTACCGGGGAGCTGTTTTTT. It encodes CASSIASTGELFF.

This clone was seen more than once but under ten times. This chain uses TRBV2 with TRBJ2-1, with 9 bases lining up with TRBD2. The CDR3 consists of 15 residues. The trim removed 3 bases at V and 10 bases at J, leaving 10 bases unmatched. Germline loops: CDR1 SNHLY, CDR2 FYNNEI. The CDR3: CASSEGLAGEGEQFF. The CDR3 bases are TGTGCCAGCAGTGAGGGATTAGCGGGGGAAGGGGAGCAGTTCTTC.

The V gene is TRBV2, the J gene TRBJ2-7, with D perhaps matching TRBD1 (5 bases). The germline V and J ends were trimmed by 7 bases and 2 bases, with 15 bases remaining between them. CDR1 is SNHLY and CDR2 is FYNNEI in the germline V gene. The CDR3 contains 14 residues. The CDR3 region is CASTEGVPTYEQYF. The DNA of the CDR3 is TGTGCCAGCACCGAAGGGGTTCCGACCTACGAGCAGTACTTC.